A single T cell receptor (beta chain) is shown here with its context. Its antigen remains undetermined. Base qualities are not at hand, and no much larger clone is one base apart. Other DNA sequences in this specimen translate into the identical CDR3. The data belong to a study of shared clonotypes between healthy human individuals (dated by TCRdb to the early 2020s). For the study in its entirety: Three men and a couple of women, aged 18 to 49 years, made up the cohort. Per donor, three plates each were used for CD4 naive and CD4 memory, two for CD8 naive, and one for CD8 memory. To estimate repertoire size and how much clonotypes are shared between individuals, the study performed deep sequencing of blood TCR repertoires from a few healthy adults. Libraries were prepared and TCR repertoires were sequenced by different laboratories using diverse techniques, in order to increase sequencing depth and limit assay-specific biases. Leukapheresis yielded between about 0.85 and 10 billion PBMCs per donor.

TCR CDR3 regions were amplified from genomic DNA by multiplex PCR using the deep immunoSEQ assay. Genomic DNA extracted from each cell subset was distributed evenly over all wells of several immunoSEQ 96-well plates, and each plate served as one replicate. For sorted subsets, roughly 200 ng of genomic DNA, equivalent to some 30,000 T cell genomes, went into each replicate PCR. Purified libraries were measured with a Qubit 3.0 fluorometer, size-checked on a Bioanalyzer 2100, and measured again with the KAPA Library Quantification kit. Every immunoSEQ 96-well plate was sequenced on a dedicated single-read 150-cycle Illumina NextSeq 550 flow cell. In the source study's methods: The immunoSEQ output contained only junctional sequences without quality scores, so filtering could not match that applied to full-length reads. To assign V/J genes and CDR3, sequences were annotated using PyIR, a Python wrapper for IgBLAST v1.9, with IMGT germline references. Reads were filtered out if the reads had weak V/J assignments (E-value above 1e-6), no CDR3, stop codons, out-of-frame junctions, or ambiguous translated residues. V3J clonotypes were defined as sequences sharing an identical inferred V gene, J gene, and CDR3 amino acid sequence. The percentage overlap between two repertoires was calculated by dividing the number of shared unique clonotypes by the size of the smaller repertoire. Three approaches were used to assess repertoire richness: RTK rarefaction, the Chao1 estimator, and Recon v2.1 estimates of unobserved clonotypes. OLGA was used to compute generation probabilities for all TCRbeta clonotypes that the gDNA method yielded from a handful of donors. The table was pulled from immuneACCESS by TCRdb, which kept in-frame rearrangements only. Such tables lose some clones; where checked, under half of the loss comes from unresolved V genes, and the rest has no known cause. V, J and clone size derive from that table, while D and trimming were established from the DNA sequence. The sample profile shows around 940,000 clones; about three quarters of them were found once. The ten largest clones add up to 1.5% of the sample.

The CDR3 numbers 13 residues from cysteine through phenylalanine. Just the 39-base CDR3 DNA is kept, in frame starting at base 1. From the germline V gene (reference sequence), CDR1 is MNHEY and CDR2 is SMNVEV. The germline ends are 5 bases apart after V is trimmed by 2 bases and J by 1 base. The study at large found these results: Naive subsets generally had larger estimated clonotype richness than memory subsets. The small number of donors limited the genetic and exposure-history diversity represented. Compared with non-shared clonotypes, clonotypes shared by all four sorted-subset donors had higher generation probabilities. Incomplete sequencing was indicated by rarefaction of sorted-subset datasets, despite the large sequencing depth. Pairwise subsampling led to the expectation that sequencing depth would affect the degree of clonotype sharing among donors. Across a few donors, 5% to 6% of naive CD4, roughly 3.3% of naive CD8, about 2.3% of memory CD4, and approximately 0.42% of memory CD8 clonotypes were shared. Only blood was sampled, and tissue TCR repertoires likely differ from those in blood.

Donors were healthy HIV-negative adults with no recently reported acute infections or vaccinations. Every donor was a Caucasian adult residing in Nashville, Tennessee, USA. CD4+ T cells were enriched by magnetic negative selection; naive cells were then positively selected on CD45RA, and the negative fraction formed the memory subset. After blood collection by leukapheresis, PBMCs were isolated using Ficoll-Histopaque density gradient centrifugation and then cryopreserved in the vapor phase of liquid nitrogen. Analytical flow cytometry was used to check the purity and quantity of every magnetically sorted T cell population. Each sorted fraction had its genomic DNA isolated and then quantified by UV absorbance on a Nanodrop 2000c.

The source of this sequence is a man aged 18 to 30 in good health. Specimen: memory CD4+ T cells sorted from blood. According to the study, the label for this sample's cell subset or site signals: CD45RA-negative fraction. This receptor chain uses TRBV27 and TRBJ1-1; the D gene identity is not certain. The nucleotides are TGTGCCAGCAGTTTAGTCAGGAACACTGAAGCTTTCTTT. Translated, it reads CASSLVRNTEAFF.